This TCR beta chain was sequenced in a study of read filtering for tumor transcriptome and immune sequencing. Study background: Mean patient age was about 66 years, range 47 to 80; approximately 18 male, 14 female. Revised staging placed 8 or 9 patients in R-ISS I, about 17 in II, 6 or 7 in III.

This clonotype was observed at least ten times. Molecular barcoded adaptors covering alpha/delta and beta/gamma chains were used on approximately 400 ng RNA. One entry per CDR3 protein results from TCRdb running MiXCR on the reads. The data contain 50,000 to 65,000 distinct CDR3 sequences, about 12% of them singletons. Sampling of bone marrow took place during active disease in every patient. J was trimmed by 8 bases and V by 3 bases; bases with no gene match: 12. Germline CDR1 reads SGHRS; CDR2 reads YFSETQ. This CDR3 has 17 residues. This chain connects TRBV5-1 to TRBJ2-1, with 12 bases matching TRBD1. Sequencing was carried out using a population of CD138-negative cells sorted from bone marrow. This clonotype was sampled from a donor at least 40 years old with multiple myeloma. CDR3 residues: CASSSTAGTGGGYEQFF. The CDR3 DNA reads TGCGCCAGCAGCTCTACCGCCGGGACAGGGGGCGGTTATGAGCAGTTCTTC.